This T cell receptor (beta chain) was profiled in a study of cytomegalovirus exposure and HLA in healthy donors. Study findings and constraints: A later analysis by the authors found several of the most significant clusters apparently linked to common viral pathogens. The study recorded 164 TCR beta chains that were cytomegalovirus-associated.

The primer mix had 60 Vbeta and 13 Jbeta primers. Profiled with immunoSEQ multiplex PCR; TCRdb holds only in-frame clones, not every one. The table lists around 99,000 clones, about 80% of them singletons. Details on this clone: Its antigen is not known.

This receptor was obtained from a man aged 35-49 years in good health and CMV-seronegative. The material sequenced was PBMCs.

This CDR3 is CASTGEQGAYTGELFF. CDR3 coding DNA: TGTGCCAGCACCGGCGAGCAGGGGGCATACACCGGGGAGCTGTTTTTT. This chain joins TRBV5-4 and TRBJ2-2; 8 bases are shared with TRBD1. Losses at the gene ends were 6 bases for V and 3 bases for J; bases not matched to a gene: 10. Germline V gene data show CDR1 as SGHNT and CDR2 as YYREEE (reference sequence). This CDR3 has 16 residues.